Listed here are 29 T cell receptor beta chains from one sample, sequenced in a study of beta chain features in type 1 diabetes. Expressed TCRB transcripts got sequenced, as all isolated RNA was reverse transcribed. Profiling relied on immunoSEQ multiplex PCR, and the TCRdb table lists in-frame clones only, not all of them. This table has around 180,000 clones, less than 15% appearing once. The sequenced material came from central memory CD4+ T cells from blood. These receptors were obtained from a young woman in good health.

This clone came up a few times. The chain employs TRBV7-9 and TRBJ1-2, with D maybe TRBD1 (5 bases). Germline values: CDR1 SEHNR, CDR2 FQNEAQ (reference sequence). Trimming removed 2 bases at V and 1 base at J, with 8 bases between. The CDR3 is 14 residues long. The CDR3 reads CASSLSGGNYGYTF. The CDR3 coding sequence is TGTGCCAGCAGCTTATCGGGGGGTAACTATGGCTACACCTTC.

This clone was seen many times. This sequence joins TRBV27 and TRBJ2-7; 11 bases are a match to TRBD2. CDR3 length equals 15 residues. After removal of 8 bases from V and 4 bases from J, the junction contained 10 bases not matched to a gene. Germline V gives CDR1 MNHEY, CDR2 SMNVEV (reference sequence). The CDR3 spells CASHTRLAGLYEQYF. CDR3 bases: TGTGCCAGCCATACAAGACTAGCGGGATTATACGAGCAGTACTTC.

In its sample, this clone was seen a few times. The chain uses TRBV6-1 and TRBJ2-6; 8 positions agree with TRBD1. The J segment lost 2 bases and the V segment lost 6 bases, leaving 3 bases of the junction unmatched. The CDR3 runs 15 residues. Germline CDR1 MNHNS, CDR2 SASEGT. CDR3 protein: CASSLQGAGANVLTF. The CDR3 DNA reads TGTGCCAGCAGCCTACAGGGGGCTGGGGCCAACGTCCTGACTTTC.

This clone was seen a handful of times. The J gene is TRBJ2-7, the V gene TRBV29-1, with D possibly being TRBD1 (6 bases). Trimming removed 0 bases at V and 5 bases at J, with 20 bases between. The CDR3 consists of 16 residues. Per germline, CDR1 SQVTM and CDR2 ANQGSEA. The CDR3 bases are TGCAGCGTTGAAGAGGGGGCGGTGACAGGCCGCCACGAGCAGTACTTC. Translated: CSVEEGAVTGRHEQYF.

V and J are TRBV5-4 and TRBJ1-5, with a tentative D call TRBD1 (5 bases). This CDR3 spans 14 amino acids. V dropped 4 bases and J dropped 8 bases, with 16 bases sitting between them. Looked up from germline, CDR1 is SGHNT and CDR2 is YYREEE (reference sequence). The DNA of the CDR3 is TGTGCCAGCAGCAGGCAGGGTTCTTGGGAGCCCCAGCATTTT. It translates to CASSRQGSWEPQHF.

The V call is TRBV7-9, the J call TRBJ2-5, with 9 bases aligning to TRBD2. Germline CDR1 SEHNR, CDR2 FQNEAQ (reference sequence). The ends lost 5 bases at V and 0 bases at J; junction bases unmatched: 7. The CDR3 is 16 residues long. The CDR3: CASSRLAETYQETQYF. The CDR3 DNA sequence: TGTGCCAGCAGCAGACTAGCGGAAACGTACCAAGAGACCCAGTACTTC.

Details on this clone: This CDR3 is also generated by other DNA sequences in the sample. This sequence joins TRBV29-1 and TRBJ2-7, with 8 bases identical to TRBD1. This CDR3 comprises 12 residues. V trimming: 5 bases; J trimming: 1 base; junction bases outside the gene matches: 1. The germline V gene has CDR1 SQVTM and CDR2 ANQGSEA. CDR3 nucleotide sequence: TGCAGCGTTCACAGGGGGTCCTACGAGCAGTACTTC. Its protein is CSVHRGSYEQYF.

This clone was counted only a few times. The gene calls are TRBV7-2 and TRBJ2-3; 10 positions match TRBD2. The CDR3 loop spans 17 amino acids. V shed 5 bases, J shed 6 bases, and the junction held 14 bases outside the gene matches. Germline V gene data show CDR1 as SGHTA and CDR2 as FQGNSA. The DNA for the CDR3 is TGTGCCAGCAGCCCCGCCCCCGCCGGGACTAGCGTGGATACGCAGTATTTT. Amino acid sequence: CASSPAPAGTSVDTQYF.

This clone was seen a handful of times. The chain links TRBV29-1 to TRBJ2-1; the D is unclear. With 3 bases removed from V and 0 bases from J, the gap between germline ends came to 9 bases. This CDR3 is built from 14 residues. The germline V gene has CDR1 SQVTM and CDR2 ANQGSEA. This chain's CDR3 is CSVDPQISYNEQFF. The CDR3, as DNA: TGCAGCGTTGATCCTCAGATCTCCTACAATGAGCAGTTCTTC.

The chain uses TRBV28 and TRBJ2-7; 14 bases agree with TRBD2. The CDR3 contains 16 residues. Germline trimming cut 4 bases from V and 2 bases from J; bases unmatched to any gene: 4. CDR1 is MDHEN and CDR2 is SYDVKM in the germline V gene. CDR3 nucleotide sequence: TGTGCCAGCAGTTCCGGGACTAGCGGGGGTACCTACGAGCAGTACTTC. This encodes CASSSGTSGGTYEQYF.

This clone was seen a few times. The rearrangement uses TRBV5-1 and TRBJ2-1, with 10 positions matching TRBD1. CDR1 SGHRS and CDR2 YFSETQ come from the germline V gene. V trimming: 1 base; J trimming: 7 bases; junction bases outside the gene matches: 11. The CDR3 consists of 17 residues. Here the CDR3 DNA reads TGCGCCAGCAGCTTGTACGGTAGGACAGGGGGGAGTAATGAGCAGTTCTTC. Its protein is CASSLYGRTGGSNEQFF.

The sample holds a few counts of this clone. This chain links TRBV19 with TRBJ2-3; 7 bases are a match to TRBD1. The CDR3 sequence is 16 residues long. Germline CDR1 is LNHDA and CDR2 is SQIVND (reference sequence). J gave up 1 base and V 9 bases, and 13 bases lay outside the gene matches. DNA of the CDR3: TGTGCCAGGAGACGCCCAGGACAGGAACGCACAGATACGCAGTATTTT. It translates to CARRRPGQERTDTQYF.

J is TRBJ2-3 and V is TRBV30; 10 bases fit TRBD2. Germline CDR1 reads GTSNPN; CDR2 reads SVGIG (reference sequence). CDR3 length: 14 amino acids. V was pared by 7 bases and J by 5 bases, with 9 bases of the junction left unmatched. The CDR3 reads CASAAGGPKDTQYF. The CDR3 nucleotides are TGTGCCTCTGCAGCGGGAGGGCCGAAAGATACGCAGTATTTT.

This clone was seen only a few times. The chain carries TRBV9 and TRBJ1-3; D is perhaps TRBD1 (6 bases). Germline V CDR1 and CDR2: SGDLS, YYNGEE. V dropped 4 bases and J dropped 0 bases, with 14 bases sitting between them. The CDR3 totals 16 residues. The CDR3 is CASSPRQASSGNTIYF. The CDR3 bases are TGTGCCAGCAGCCCCAGACAGGCAAGCTCTGGAAACACCATATATTTT.

This chain uses TRBV5-1 with TRBJ2-3; the match to TRBD1 covers 7 bases. The ends lost 4 bases at V and 1 base at J; junction bases unmatched: 6. This CDR3 contains 15 residues. Germline V lookup: CDR1 SGHRS, CDR2 YFSETQ. The CDR3, as DNA: TGCGCCAGCAGCCCAACAGGGGATCGCACAGATACGCAGTATTTT. Protein: CASSPTGDRTDTQYF.

This clone was counted only a few times. The chain links TRBV18 to TRBJ2-1; D unresolved. Trimming removed 1 base from V and 8 bases from J, with 9 bases in between. The CDR3 runs to 13 residues. From germline, CDR1 is KGHSH and CDR2 LQKENI. CDR3 protein: CASSPQHNDEQFF. CDR3 coding DNA: TGTGCCAGCTCACCACAACATAACGATGAGCAGTTCTTC.

In this sample, this clone turned up once. This chain links TRBV9 with TRBJ2-1; TRBD1 matches 7 bases. Germline CDR1 SGDLS, CDR2 YYNGEE. J lost 5 bases, V lost 4 bases, and 15 bases had no gene match. The CDR3 sequence is 17 residues long. CDR3 region: CASSPGRYGQENNEQFF. The CDR3, as DNA: TGTGCCAGCAGCCCCGGACGCTATGGACAGGAAAACAATGAGCAGTTCTTC. Together with reference TRBV9 and TRBJ2-1, the CDR3 gives the full variable domain: DSGVTQTPKHLITATGQRVTLRCSPRSGDLSVYWYQQSLDQGLQFLIQYYNGEERAKGNILERFSAQQFPDLHSELNLSSLELGDSALYFCASSPGRYGQENNEQFFGPGTRLTVL.

The rearrangement uses TRBV5-6 and TRBJ1-2; D is unresolved. The CDR3 extends over 14 amino acids. The V and J ends lost 2 bases and 5 bases respectively, with 13 bases between them. Germline assignment: CDR1 SGHDT and CDR2 YYEEEE. For the CDR3, the DNA is TGTGCCAGCAGCTTAGCGGGAAAAGATTATGGCTACACCTTC. This codes for CASSLAGKDYGYTF.

This clone showed up just a few times. The gene calls are TRBV30 and TRBJ1-3, with D maybe TRBD1 (6 bases). Germline V lookup: CDR1 GTSNPN, CDR2 SVGIG (reference sequence). This CDR3 comprises 15 residues. Trimming took off 4 bases at V and 4 bases at J, with 17 bases between the two ends. This CDR3 is CAWKQGLSSGNTIYF. The CDR3 nucleotides are TGTGCCTGGAAACAGGGCCTCTCTTCGGGAAACACCATATATTTT.

The sample holds a few counts of this clone. The J gene is TRBJ2-1, the V gene TRBV7-9, with 8 bases that match TRBD1. The CDR3 is made up of 15 amino acids. With V trimmed by 2 bases and J by 5 bases, 5 bases remained unmatched. The germline V gene has CDR1 SEHNR and CDR2 FQNEAQ (reference sequence). The CDR3 DNA is TGTGCCAGCAGCTTATATGGACAGGGTGACAATGAGCAGTTCTTC. It translates to CASSLYGQGDNEQFF. Full variable domain (remainder filled in from reference TRBV7-9 and TRBJ2-1): DTGVSQNPRHKITKRGQNVTFRCDPISEHNRLYWYRQTLGQGPEFLTYFQNEAQLEKSRLLSDRFSAERPKGSFSTLEIQRTEQGDSAMYLCASSLYGQGDNEQFFGPGTRLTVL.

This clone was counted a few times. CDR3 in DNA: TGTGCCAGCAGTCCATTCAGGACTAGCGGGGAGACCCAGTACTTC. Translated, it gives CASSPFRTSGETQYF. The chain combines TRBV2 with TRBJ2-5; TRBD2 agrees at 11 bases. V trimming: 5 bases; J trimming: 5 bases; junction bases outside the gene matches: 7. CDR3 length: 15 residues. The germline V gene has CDR1 SNHLY and CDR2 FYNNEI.

This sequence joins TRBV6-5 and TRBJ2-3; TRBD2 matches 11 bases. The V gene's germline CDR1 is MNHEY and CDR2 SVGAGI. J was trimmed by 2 bases and V by 4 bases; bases with no gene match: 5. The length of the CDR3 is 16 residues. CDR3 in DNA: TGTGCCAGCAGTTCCGGGACTAGCGGAAACACAGATACGCAGTATTTT. This gives the protein CASSSGTSGNTDTQYF.

This clone was counted between two and nine times. The chain joins TRBV5-1 to TRBJ2-1; a possible D gene is TRBD1 (6 bases). Trimming left V 3 bases short and J 4 bases short, with 11 bases between. CDR1 is SGHRS, CDR2 YFSETQ, per germline. The CDR3 runs to 14 residues. The DNA of the CDR3 is TGCGCCAGCAGCTCCGGACAGTATTACAATGAGCAGTTCTTC. Amino acids: CASSSGQYYNEQFF. The variable domain in full, completed from reference TRBV5-1 and TRBJ2-1, reads KAGVTQTPRYLIKTRGQQVTLSCSPISGHRSVSWYQQTPGQGLQFLFEYFSETQRNKGNFPGRFSGRQFSNSRSEMNVSTLELGDSALYLCASSSGQYYNEQFFGPGTRLTVL.

This clone has a handful of counts. This chain joins TRBV4-3 and TRBJ2-2, with TRBD1 matching over 7 bases. Germline CDR1 reads LGHNA; CDR2 reads YSLEER. CDR3 size: 17 residues. J was trimmed by 2 bases and V by 4 bases; bases with no gene match: 10. CDR3 amino acids: CASSLNPPGGNTGELFF. The DNA of the CDR3 is TGCGCCAGCAGCCTAAATCCCCCAGGGGGTAACACCGGGGAGCTGTTTTTT.

This rearrangement joins TRBV13 to TRBJ1-1; 7 bases match TRBD1. Germline lookup yields CDR1 PRHDT and CDR2 FYEKMQ (reference sequence). V gave up 7 bases and J gave up 1 base; unmatched junction bases: 6. This CDR3 region has 14 residues. CDR3: CASIRGQQNTEAFF. The CDR3 nucleotides read TGTGCCAGCATCCGGGGACAGCAGAACACTGAAGCTTTCTTT.

This chain links TRBV9 with TRBJ2-1; 9 bases are shared with TRBD2. Trimming took 0 bases from V and 4 from J; bases not matched to a gene: 14. From germline, CDR1 is SGDLS and CDR2 YYNGEE. The CDR3 is 19 residues long. Written as DNA, the CDR3 is TGTGCCAGCAGCGTAGGGGTTCGTGTAGCGGGAGTCTCATACAATGAGCAGTTCTTC. Encoded protein: CASSVGVRVAGVSYNEQFF.

The chain couples TRBV28 to TRBJ1-4, with a tentative D call TRBD1 (6 bases). V lost 5 bases, J lost 2 bases, and 15 bases lay in between. Germline V CDR1 and CDR2: MDHEN, SYDVKM. This CDR3 has 16 residues. Here the CDR3 reads CASSISTGSTNEKLFF. As DNA, the CDR3 is TGTGCCAGCAGTATTTCAACAGGGTCTACTAATGAAAAACTGTTTTTT.

This clone was counted a few times. The chain combines TRBV5-1 with TRBJ2-3, with TRBD2 identical over 7 bases. Germline V gene sequence: CDR1 SGHRS, CDR2 YFSETQ. This CDR3 is 14 amino acids long. V dropped 7 bases and J dropped 4; count of bases not matched to a gene: 9. The CDR3: CASESGVVPDTQYF. CDR3 in DNA: TGCGCCAGCGAAAGCGGGGTAGTTCCAGATACGCAGTATTTT.

This clone appeared a few times. The CDR3 DNA follows: TGTGCCAGCAGCCATCCGAGGAGGGGCAGTTCGAATGGCTACACCTTC. Translating it yields CASSHPRRGSSNGYTF. V and J are TRBV14 and TRBJ1-2, with TRBD1 as a possible D gene (5 bases). CDR3 size: 16 residues. CDR1 and CDR2 from the germline V gene are SGHDN and FVKESK. V shed 3 bases and J shed 6 bases, with 20 bases lying between them.